This T cell receptor (beta chain) was sequenced during a study of shared clonotypes between healthy human individuals. Across the whole study: The study drew on a couple of women and three men aged 18 to 49 as donors.

The germline V gene encodes CDR1 MDHEN and CDR2 SYDVKM. V was pared by 3 bases and J by 2 bases, with 2 bases of the junction left unmatched. This CDR3 region has 14 residues. What CD8 memory combined were CD45RO+ cells and CCR7-negative CD45RA+ TemRA cells. Once extracted for a subset, genomic DNA was divided evenly among several immunoSEQ plates. Assay used: immunoSEQ multiplex PCR; TCRdb lists only in-frame clones, some missing. The sample contains more than 80,000 clones, under 70% of which appear only once. The sequence derives from a man younger than 40 in good health. Sequenced: memory CD8+ T cells sorted from blood. Subset reported: CD45RO+ cells pooled with CCR7-negative TemRA cells. This chain links TRBV28 with TRBJ2-7; TRBD2 matches 9 bases. The CDR3 coding sequence is TGTGCCAGCAGTTTGACTAGCGGAGCCTACGAGCAGTACTTC. Translated: CASSLTSGAYEQYF.